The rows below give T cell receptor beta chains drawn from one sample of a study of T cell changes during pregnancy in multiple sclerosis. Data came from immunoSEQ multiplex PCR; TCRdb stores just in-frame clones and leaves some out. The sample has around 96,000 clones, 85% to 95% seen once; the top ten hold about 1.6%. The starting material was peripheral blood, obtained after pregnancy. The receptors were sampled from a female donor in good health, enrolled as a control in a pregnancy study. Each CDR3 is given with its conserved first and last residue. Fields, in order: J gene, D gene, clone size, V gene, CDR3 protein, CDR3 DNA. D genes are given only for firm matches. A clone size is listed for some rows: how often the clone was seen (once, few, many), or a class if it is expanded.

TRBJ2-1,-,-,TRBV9,CASRRLSSYNEQFF,TGTGCCAGCAGACGTCTGAGCTCCTACAATGAGCAGTTCTTC
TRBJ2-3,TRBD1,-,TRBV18,CASSPQSGTGGHDTQYF,TGTGCCAGCTCACCACAGTCCGGGACAGGGGGTCACGATACGCAGTATTTT
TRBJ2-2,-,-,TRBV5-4,CASSLSFSGPGELFF,TGTGCCAGCAGCTTATCCTTTAGCGGCCCCGGGGAGCTGTTTTTT
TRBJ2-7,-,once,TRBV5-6,CASSSNLEPYEQYF,TGTGCCAGCAGCTCGAATCTAGAACCCTACGAGCAGTACTTC
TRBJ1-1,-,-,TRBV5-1,CASSLARHTNTEAFF,TGCGCCAGCAGCTTGGCCAGGCACACGAACACTGAAGCTTTCTTT
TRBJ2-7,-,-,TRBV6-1,CASSGRQGPGYEQYF,TGTGCCAGCAGTGGGAGGCAGGGGCCGGGGTACGAGCAGTACTTC
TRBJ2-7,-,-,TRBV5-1,CASSLEGDALYEQYF,TGCGCCAGCAGCTTGGAGGGGGACGCCCTCTACGAGCAGTACTTC
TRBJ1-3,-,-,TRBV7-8,CASSLAGSANSGNTIYF,TGTGCCAGCAGCTTAGCGGGGAGTGCTAACTCTGGAAACACCATATATTTT
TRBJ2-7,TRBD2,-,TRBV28,CASRLAGSSPEQYF,TGTGCCAGCAGATTAGCGGGTAGCTCTCCCGAGCAGTACTTC
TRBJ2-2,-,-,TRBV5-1,CASMWGGPSATGELFF,TGCGCCAGCATGTGGGGCGGACCATCGGCCACCGGGGAGCTGTTTTTT
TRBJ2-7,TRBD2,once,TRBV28,CASSLWTSRTYEQYF,TGTGCCAGCAGTTTGTGGACTAGCAGGACCTACGAGCAGTACTTC
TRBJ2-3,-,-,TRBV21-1,CASRHLRLAGRTDTQYF,TGTGCCAGCCGCCACCTTCGACTAGCGGGACGCACAGATACGCAGTATTTT